The rows below give T cell receptor beta chains drawn from one sample of a study of blood T cells in healthy people across ages. MiXCR was run by TCRdb on the 5' RACE reads, yielding one entry per CDR3 protein. The data show roughly 550,000 distinct CDR3 sequences, approximately 25% seen once. Another study also made use of these data, one on T cells of mothers and their children.

Source material: blood. The receptors here all came from a boy aged 5-17 years in good health. CDR3s include the opening cysteine and the closing phenylalanine or tryptophan. The D gene is left open where the match is weak. Some rows mark clone size as missing; the rest say once, few, many or name a class of expanded clone.

clone size | D gene | J gene | V gene | CDR3 DNA | CDR3 protein
NA | NA | TRBJ1-5 | TRBV5-1 | TGCGCCAGCAGCATAGACGGGAGGATGGATCAGCCCCAGCATTTT | CASSIDGRMDQPQHF
NA | TRBD2 | TRBJ2-1 | TRBV20-1 | TGCAGTGCTTCGACTAGCGGGGTCTCCTACAATGAGCAGTTCTTC | CSASTSGVSYNEQFF
NA | NA | TRBJ1-1 | TRBV10-3 | TGTGCCATCAGCTCGACAAGCATGAACACTGAAGCTTTCTTT | CAISSTSMNTEAFF
NA | TRBD1 | TRBJ1-1 | TRBV4-2 | TGTGCCAGCAGCCAGGGACAGGCAGTGAACACTGAAGCTTCCTTT | CASSQGQAVNTEASF
NA | TRBD2 | TRBJ2-1 | TRBV3-1 | TGTGCCAGCAGCTTTACCCCCAGCGGGAGGAGAAGGGATGAGCAGTTCTTC | CASSFTPSGRRRDEQFF
few | TRBD1 | TRBJ2-4 | TRBV27 | TGTGCCAGCAGTTTATTGCCCAGGGGGAAGGACAAAAACATTCAGTACTTC | CASSLLPRGKDKNIQYF
NA | NA | TRBJ2-7 | TRBV20-1 | TGCAGTGCGGGAAGGGGGTCGAGCTCCTACGAGCAGTACTTC | CSAGRGSSSYEQYF
NA | NA | TRBJ1-2 | TRBV18 | TGTGCCAGCTCACCAAACGGTGGGGCAGGGTATGGCTACACCTTC | CASSPNGGAGYGYTF
few | NA | TRBJ2-1 | TRBV15 | TGTGCCACGGCCCCAGGGAACTTGTTAGTTGGTGAGCAGTTCTTC | CATAPGNLLVGEQFF
NA | TRBD2 | TRBJ2-1 | TRBV7-8 | TGTGCCAGCAGTCCTAGCGGGGTTTGGGATGAGCAGTTCTTC | CASSPSGVWDEQFF
few | NA | TRBJ2-5 | TRBV28 | TGTGCCAGCAGTTTCCCCCTAAGTCCGGCCAAAGACAGGAATCAAGAGACCCAGTACTTC | CASSFPLSPAKDRNQETQYF
NA | NA | TRBJ2-2 | TRBV5-1 | TGCGCCAGCAGCTTGGATCAGGCCCGGCCCACCGGGGAGCTGTTTTTT | CASSLDQARPTGELFF
NA | NA | TRBJ2-3 | TRBV27 | TGTGCCAGCAGTTGCCTAGGGGCCCTAAGCACAGATACGCAGTATTTT | CASSCLGALSTDTQYF
NA | NA | TRBJ2-7 | TRBV28 | TGTGCCAGCAGTCCACAGGGAGCCTTACCTGAGCAGTACTTC | CASSPQGALPEQYF
NA | NA | TRBJ2-7 | TRBV4-1 | TGCGCCAGCAGAACCGCTCAGGGGACCTACGAGCAGTACTTC | CASRTAQGTYEQYF
NA | NA | TRBJ2-5 | TRBV4-3 | TGCGCCAGCAGCCAAGAGAAGTTCACGGGGGCGACCCAGTACTTC | CASSQEKFTGATQYF
NA | NA | TRBJ2-5 | TRBV13 | TGTGCCAGCCAAGCTTGGGAAGGGGAGACCCAGTACTTC | CASQAWEGETQYF
NA | TRBD2 | TRBJ2-7 | TRBV7-8 | TGTGCCAGCAGCTTAGAGTCGGGAGGGAACTCCTACGAGCAGTACTTC | CASSLESGGNSYEQYF
NA | TRBD1 | TRBJ2-7 | TRBV2 | TGTGCCAGCAGGCTGGGACAGGGCACCTACGAGCAGTACTTC | CASRLGQGTYEQYF
few | TRBD1 | TRBJ1-2 | TRBV9 | TGTGCCAGCAGCCCCAGGGGGGCCGAGGGGTATGGCTACACCTTC | CASSPRGAEGYGYTF
NA | TRBD2 | TRBJ2-3 | TRBV6-2/TRBV6-3 | TGTGCCAGCAGTTACCCTTCGGGAGGGCCGTACACAGATACGCAGTATTTT | CASSYPSGGPYTDTQYF
few | NA | TRBJ1-1 | TRBV5-1 | TGCGCCAGCAGCTTAGAACCTAGGGGCGAAGCTTTCTTT | CASSLEPRGEAFF
few | TRBD2 | TRBJ2-3 | TRBV20-1 | TGCAGTGCTAACACGTATAGCGGGGGGGCCGCAGATACGCAGTATTTT | CSANTYSGGAADTQYF
few | NA | TRBJ1-5 | TRBV27 | TGTGCCAGCAGTAGACAGTCGGTTAGCAATCAGCCCCAGCATTTT | CASSRQSVSNQPQHF
many | NA | TRBJ2-3 | TRBV12-3/TRBV12-4 | TGTGCCAGCAGTTTTCCGTCCACAGATACGCAGTATTTT | CASSFPSTDTQYF
many | TRBD1 | TRBJ2-7 | TRBV15 | TGTGCCACCAGCAGAGGGGACAGGGAGAGTGGCGAGCAGTACTTC | CATSRGDRESGEQYF
few | NA | TRBJ1-2 | TRBV20-1 | TGCAGTGCTAGAGAAGGCCGGGCCTCCTATGGCTACACCTTC | CSAREGRASYGYTF
few | TRBD1 | TRBJ2-1 | TRBV6-5 | TGTGCCAGCAGTCAGACAGGGGGGTCGGATGAGCAGTTCTTC | CASSQTGGSDEQFF
NA | NA | TRBJ1-2 | TRBV12-3/TRBV12-4 | TGTGCCAGCAGTCGGAACTATGGCTACACCTTC | CASSRNYGYTF
NA | TRBD2 | TRBJ2-7 | TRBV4-3 | TGCGCCAGCAGCCGCGAACTAGCGGGAGGCCCCTACGAGCAGTACTTC | CASSRELAGGPYEQYF
NA | NA | TRBJ1-1 | TRBV20-1 | TGCAGTGCGAAAAGTGGGTCGGTCTTGCCTGAAGCTTTCTTT | CSAKSGSVLPEAFF
few | NA | TRBJ1-4 | TRBV20-1 | TGCAGTGCTAGAGCGATCCGGGGGGCCGGTGAAAAACTGTTTTTT | CSARAIRGAGEKLFF
NA | NA | TRBJ2-3 | TRBV7-9 | TGTGCCAGCAGCCTGGGAAACGAGATGCGGAGTCTGTATTTT | CASSLGNEMRSLYF
few | NA | TRBJ2-4 | TRBV9 | TGTGCCAGCAGTCAGGACCCCAAAAACATTCAGTACTTC | CASSQDPKNIQYF
few | NA | TRBJ1-2 | TRBV4-3 | TGCGCCAGCAACCAAGTCGGGGTAGCTAACTATGGCTACACCTTC | CASNQVGVANYGYTF
NA | NA | TRBJ2-7 | TRBV9 | TGTGCCAGCAGCGTAGGTGGGAGGAAGAACGAGCAGTACTTC | CASSVGGRKNEQYF
NA | NA | TRBJ2-1 | TRBV7-9 | TGTGCCAGCAGAGGGGGGGTCTGGGATGAGCAGTTCTTC | CASRGGVWDEQFF
few | NA | TRBJ1-5 | TRBV6-5 | TGTGCCAGCAGTTACTCCGGAGAGGAACAGCCCCAGCATTTT | CASSYSGEEQPQHF
NA | TRBD1 | TRBJ1-1 | TRBV28 | TGTGCCAGCAGTAGTGCCGGGACAGCGAACACTGAAGCTTTCTTT | CASSSAGTANTEAFF
NA | NA | TRBJ2-5 | TRBV4-1 | TGCGCCAGCAGCCACCTTATCCGGGACGTTAGAGGGGAGCAGTACTTC | CASSHLIRDVRGEQYF
few | NA | TRBJ1-3 | TRBV12-3/TRBV12-4 | TGTGCCAGCAGTTCCCTGGGGGGTACTACTGGAAACACCATATATTTT | CASSSLGGTTGNTIYF
once | NA | TRBJ2-5 | TRBV30 | TGTGCCTGGAGTGTAGTGGAGACCCAGTACTTC | CAWSVVETQYF
NA | NA | TRBJ2-7 | TRBV12-3/TRBV12-4 | TGTGCCAGCAGTGGGACATTAACCTACGAGCAGTACTTC | CASSGTLTYEQYF
few | TRBD1 | TRBJ1-1 | TRBV10-3 | TGTGCCATCAGCCCTACAGGGGGCAAGGCTGAAGCTTTCTTT | CAISPTGGKAEAFF
few | TRBD1 | TRBJ2-1 | TRBV5-1 | TGCGCCAGCAGACTGCATACAGGGGGCGTTTTCGATGAGCAGTTCTTC | CASRLHTGGVFDEQFF
NA | NA | TRBJ2-6 | TRBV3-1 | TGTGCCAGCAGCCAGGTTGGGGCCAACGTCCTGACTTTC | CASSQVGANVLTF
few | NA | TRBJ2-7 | TRBV21-1 | TGTGCCAGCAGCAAAGACCGCCAGGGACTAGCGGGGGCTCCAAGCGAGCAGTACTTC | CASSKDRQGLAGAPSEQYF
NA | NA | TRBJ1-4 | TRBV7-2 | TGTGCCAGCAGCTGGAGGGGTGATGAAAAACTGTTTTTT | CASSWRGDEKLFF
few | TRBD1 | TRBJ1-4 | TRBV20-1 | TGCAGTGCCGTGGGACAGAACAATGAAAAACTGTTTTTT | CSAVGQNNEKLFF